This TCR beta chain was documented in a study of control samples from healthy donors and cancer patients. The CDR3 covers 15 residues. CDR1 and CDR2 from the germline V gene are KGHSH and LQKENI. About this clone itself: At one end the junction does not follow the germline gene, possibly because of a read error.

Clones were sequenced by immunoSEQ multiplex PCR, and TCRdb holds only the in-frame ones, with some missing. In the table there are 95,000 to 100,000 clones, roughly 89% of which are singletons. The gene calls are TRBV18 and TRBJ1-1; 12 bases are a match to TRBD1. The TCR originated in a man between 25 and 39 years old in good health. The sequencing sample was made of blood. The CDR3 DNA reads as TGTGCCAGCTCACCACGGGACAGGGGGCTATCTGATGCTTTCTTT. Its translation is CASSPRDRGLSDAFF.